The rows below give T cell receptor beta chains drawn from one sample of a study of blood T cell repertoires in COVID-19. Profiling relied on immunoSEQ multiplex PCR, and the TCRdb table lists in-frame clones only, not all of them. This sample has some 190,000 clones, with 75% to 85% found just once. Sequencing was performed on PBMCs or T cells enriched from blood (not recorded which). The receptors here all came from a woman in her forties or fifties with acute COVID-19. The CDR3 runs from the conserved cysteine through the conserved F or W. D genes are given only for firm matches. Clone size is shown for a subset of rows, as once, few, many or a class of expanded clone.

D | J | V | size | CDR3 | DNA
TRBD1 | TRBJ1-2 | TRBV6-5 | - | CASSLGGSYYGYTF | TGTGCCAGCAGCTTAGGGGGCAGCTACTATGGCTACACCTTC
- | TRBJ1-4 | TRBV6-5 | - | CASSYSQANEKLFF | TGTGCCAGCAGTTACTCCCAGGCTAATGAAAAACTGTTTTTT
- | TRBJ1-1 | TRBV13 | - | CASRRLGGITEAFF | TGTGCCAGCAGACGGCTGGGGGGAATCACTGAAGCTTTCTTT
TRBD1 | TRBJ1-1 | TRBV5-1 | - | CASSSPRDRGALNTEAFF | TGCGCCAGCAGCTCCCCCCGGGACAGGGGGGCCCTGAACACTGAAGCTTTCTTT
TRBD1 | TRBJ1-3 | TRBV28 | - | CASTGDSGNTIYF | TGTGCCAGCACCGGGGACAGTGGAAACACCATATATTTT
- | TRBJ2-3 | TRBV11-2 | - | CAGRGPAADTQYF | TGTGCCGGGCGGGGGCCCGCGGCAGATACGCAGTATTTT
- | TRBJ1-5 | TRBV12-3/TRBV12-4 | few | CASSASVQPQHF | TGTGCCAGCAGTGCTTCAGTGCAGCCCCAGCATTTT
TRBD1 | TRBJ2-3 | TRBV7-2 | - | CASSARAGTAVDGTQYF | TGTGCCAGCAGCGCCCGGGCCGGGACAGCGGTTGATGGAACGCAGTATTTT
TRBD1 | TRBJ1-4 | TRBV28 | - | CASKRQGLTNEKLFF | TGTGCCAGCAAAAGACAGGGCCTAACTAATGAAAAACTGTTTTTT
TRBD1 | TRBJ1-4 | TRBV7-2 | few | CASSPGQGQGKLFF | TGTGCCAGCAGCCCGGGACAGGGTCAGGGAAAACTGTTTTTT
- | TRBJ2-2 | TRBV7-2 | - | CASSFTPNTGELFF | TGTGCCAGCAGCTTTACACCGAACACCGGGGAGCTGTTTTTT
TRBD1 | TRBJ1-4 | TRBV5-1 | - | CASSLGQGLGEKLFF | TGCGCCAGCAGCCTAGGACAGGGCCTAGGTGAAAAACTGTTTTTT
TRBD1 | TRBJ1-5 | TRBV28 | few | CASSPPGQGKDQPQHF | TGTGCCAGCAGTCCCCCGGGACAGGGGAAAGATCAGCCCCAGCATTTT
- | TRBJ1-1 | TRBV24-1 | once | CATSDPRGGPNTEAFF | TGTGCCACCAGTGATCCCCGGGGGGGGCCGAACACTGAAGCTTTCTTT
- | TRBJ1-6 | TRBV10-3 | - | CAISPGVRSPLHF | TGTGCCATCAGTCCAGGGGTACGTTCACCCCTCCACTTT
TRBD1 | TRBJ1-6 | TRBV6-6 | - | CASSPNARDRDGGSPLHF | TGTGCCAGCAGTCCGAACGCCCGGGACAGGGATGGAGGTTCACCCCTCCACTTT
- | TRBJ1-1 | TRBV3-1/TRBV3-2 | - | CASRKASMNTEAFF | TGTGCCAGCAGGAAAGCCTCCATGAACACTGAAGCTTTCTTT
- | TRBJ2-3 | TRBV6-5 | - | CASSSNYAISTDTQYF | TGTGCCAGCAGTTCTAACTACGCGATTAGCACAGATACGCAGTATTTT
TRBD1 | TRBJ1-5 | TRBV4-1 | - | CASSQDRQGRQPQHF | TGCGCCAGCAGCCAAGATCGACAGGGACGACAGCCCCAGCATTTT
TRBD1 | TRBJ1-1 | TRBV7-9 | - | CASSPRTDRVITEAFF | TGTGCCAGCAGCCCCCGTACCGACAGGGTAATCACTGAAGCTTTCTTT
- | TRBJ2-2 | TRBV9 | - | CASTPGGSYTGELFF | TGTGCCAGCACCCCAGGGGGGTCTTACACCGGGGAGCTGTTTTTT
- | TRBJ1-6 | TRBV28 | once | CASTPGLPGSPLHF | TGTGCCAGCACCCCGGGACTGCCTGGTTCACCCCTCCACTTT
- | TRBJ1-5 | TRBV21-1 | once | CASSKRTGYRANQPQHF | TGTGCCAGCAGCAAAAGGACAGGGTATCGGGCCAATCAGCCCCAGCATTTT